The 28 T cell receptor beta chains presented below share a single source sample, sequenced in a study of T cells in Graves' hyperthyroidism and ophthalmopathy. Authors of the study amplified TCR beta CDR3 regions from RNA transcripts. RT-PCR in the first round (using the HTBI primer set) targeted the TCR CDR3. TCRdb independently ran MiXCR on the multiplex PCR reads; one entry per CDR3 protein. The table lists over 500,000 distinct CDR3 sequences, 40% to 50% of them singletons. The sequenced material came from peripheral blood or thyroid tissue (not recorded which). These receptors all come from an adult woman with Graves' disease, either hyperthyroidism or ophthalmopathy (not recorded which).

The V and J genes are TRBV7-9 and TRBJ2-7, with D perhaps matching TRBD1 (6 bases). The V and J ends lost 5 bases and 6 bases respectively, with 17 bases between them. The CDR3 is 14 amino acids. The germline V gene has CDR1 SEHNR and CDR2 FQNEAQ (reference sequence). The CDR3 nucleotides are TGTGCCAGCAGCCCTTATCAGGGGAGCTCCGAGCAGTACTTC. It specifies CASSPYQGSSEQYF. Full variable domain (rest looked up from reference TRBV7-9 and TRBJ2-7): DTGVSQNPRHKITKRGQNVTFRCDPISEHNRLYWYRQTLGQGPEFLTYFQNEAQLEKSRLLSDRFSAERPKGSFSTLEIQRTEQGDSAMYLCASSPYQGSSEQYFGPGTRLTVT.

As to this clonotype: The conserved final phenylalanine or tryptophan is absent from the CDR3, which likely points to a read error. The DNA is left out, because the CDR3 cannot be placed on it with certainty; the CDR3 is given as TCRdb lists it. V usage is TRBV5-1 and J usage is TRBJ2-2; the table's D gene call, TRBD1, was not cross checked with the DNA. The CDR3 is 8 residues long, counting both termini. CDR1 is SGHRS, CDR2 YFSETQ, per germline. CDR3 amino acids: CASSPGQV.

The chain uses TRBV2 and TRBJ1-1; D remains unclear. Germline values: CDR1 SNHLY, CDR2 FYNNEI. V lost 11 bases to trimming and J lost 1 base, with 5 bases between them. This CDR3 contains 10 residues. The DNA of the CDR3 is TGTGCCGGCGAGAACACTGAAGCTTTCTTT. Its translation: CAGENTEAFF.

The chain employs TRBV12-3 or TRBV12-4 and TRBJ2-5; D is possibly TRBD1 (6 bases). V lost 6 bases and J 5 bases, leaving 16 bases between the germline ends. This CDR3 region has 14 residues. The CDR3 spells CASSPIDRSETQYF. The CDR3 nucleotides are TGTGCCAGCAGCCCAATAGACAGGAGTGAGACCCAGTACTTC.

A note on this clonotype: This clone may be a read error of a much larger clone one base away. The rearrangement joins TRBV28 to TRBJ2-5; 8 bases align to TRBD1. In germline, CDR1 is MDHEN, CDR2 SYDVKM. The CDR3 runs 14 residues. The CDR3 spells CASSQRQGSETQCF. CDR3 DNA: TGTGCCAGCAGCCAACGACAGGGGTCGGAGACCCAGTGCTTC.

In nucleotides, the CDR3 is TGCAGTAATCCACAGGGCGCAGGGGGTGGCTACACCTTC. Translating gives CSNPQGAGGGYTF. This chain connects TRBV20-1 to TRBJ1-2; 7 nucleotides line up with TRBD1. Losses at the gene ends were 8 bases for V and 7 bases for J; bases not matched to a gene: 13. The CDR3 has 13 residues. Germline values: CDR1 DFQATT, CDR2 SNEGSKA (reference sequence).

This chain joins TRBV15 and TRBJ1-2, with a tentative D call TRBD1 (5 bases). V was clipped by 10 bases and J by 7 bases, with 22 bases between them. The CDR3 has 14 amino acids. Germline V gives CDR1 LNHNV, CDR2 YYDKDF (reference sequence). The CDR3 sequence: CASSEYSGTGGYTF. In DNA form, the CDR3 reads TGTGCCAGCAGTGAATATTCGGGGACGGGTGGCTACACCTTC.

The chain links TRBV24-1 to TRBJ1-3; no clear D gene. The CDR3 is 12 residues long. The V and J ends lost 7 bases and 3 bases respectively, with 6 bases between them. The germline V gene encodes CDR1 KGHDR and CDR2 SFDVKD. The DNA of the CDR3 is TGTGCCACCAGCCAATATGGAAACACCATATATTTT. Translating gives CATSQYGNTIYF.

This clonotype appeared once. V usage is TRBV7-2 and J usage is TRBJ1-4; D is uncertain. The CDR3 length is 13 residues. Germline CDR1 SGHTA, CDR2 FQGNSA. Trimming stripped 4 bases from V and 5 bases from J, with 8 bases between. The CDR3 bases are TGTGCCAGCAGCTCCTCGTGGAATGAAAAACTGTTTTTT. Its translation is CASSSSWNEKLFF.

The V call is TRBV7-8, the J call TRBJ1-2, with a tentative D call TRBD1 (6 bases). The CDR3 length is 21 residues. The germline V gene has CDR1 SGHVS and CDR2 FQNEAQ. Deletions cut 5 bases from V and 1 base from J, with 32 bases between. Written as DNA, the CDR3 is TGTGCCAGCAGCCAAGTTGCTCCAGGGGCGACGGTGGTCGCGAATAACTATGGCTACACCTTC. This translates into CASSQVAPGATVVANNYGYTF.

The rearrangement links TRBV6-5 to TRBJ2-7; D not certain. Deletions cut 4 bases from V and 1 base from J, with 11 bases between. Germline V CDR1 and CDR2: MNHEY, SVGAGI. This CDR3 region has 14 residues. The CDR3 region is CASSSERASYEQYF. DNA for the CDR3: TGTGCCAGCAGTTCCGAGCGAGCTTCCTACGAGCAGTACTTC.

This clonotype has just a few counts. J is TRBJ2-7 and V is TRBV9, with D possibly TRBD2 on 6 matching bases. V was cut by 3 bases and J by 6 bases, with 19 bases left in between. The germline V gene encodes CDR1 SGDLS and CDR2 YYNGEE. CDR3 length: 15 residues. In nucleotides, the CDR3 is TGTGCCAGCAGCGGCCAAATCACGGGAGTTGGCGAGCAGTACTTC. Its translation: CASSGQITGVGEQYF.

This clonotype occurred many times. The chain uses TRBV12-3 or TRBV12-4 and TRBJ1-2, with D unclear. The CDR3 is made up of 13 amino acids. Trimming pared 7 bases from V and 3 bases from J, leaving 12 bases between. The CDR3 spells CASTKDPDYGYTF. The CDR3 nucleotides read TGTGCCAGCACCAAGGACCCGGACTATGGCTACACCTTC.

This clonotype was counted only a few times. This rearrangement joins TRBV29-1 to TRBJ2-5; D might be TRBD2 (6 bases). Trimming left V 1 base short and J 4 bases short, with 10 bases between. Germline CDR1 and CDR2: SQVTM and ANQGSEA. The CDR3 runs to 13 residues. The CDR3 reads CSVEGGERETQYF. DNA for the CDR3: TGCAGCGTTGAAGGGGGGGAAAGAGAGACCCAGTACTTC.

In its sample, this clonotype was seen a few times. The V gene is TRBV11-2, the J gene TRBJ2-7, with 13 nucleotides matching TRBD2. Looked up from germline, CDR1 is SGHAT and CDR2 is FQNNGV. V dropped 4 bases and J dropped 3; count of bases not matched to a gene: 9. This CDR3 spans 17 amino acids. The CDR3 region is CASSSIRTSGRGYEQYF. The CDR3 region has the DNA TGTGCCAGCAGCTCCATTCGGACTAGCGGGAGAGGCTACGAGCAGTACTTC.

This clonotype was seen a handful of times. The chain combines TRBV20-1 with TRBJ2-7; no reliable D call. V lost 6 bases, J lost 4 bases, and 16 bases lay in between. This CDR3 region has 13 residues. Germline V gene data show CDR1 as DFQATT and CDR2 as SNEGSKA (reference sequence). The CDR3 sequence: CSARTGVPYEQYF. The CDR3 coding sequence is TGCAGTGCGAGAACTGGGGTCCCGTACGAGCAGTACTTC.

Notes on this clonotype: An end of the junction does not agree with germline; a read error may underlie this. The V and J genes are TRBV10-3 and TRBJ1-1, with 7 bases matching TRBD1. The CDR3 spans 13 residues. Germline values: CDR1 ENHRY, CDR2 SYGVKD. The CDR3, as DNA: TGTGCCATCAGTGACGGGGACAGCACTAAAGCTTTCTTT. It specifies CAISDGDSTKAFF.

The chain is built from TRBV7-9 and TRBJ1-1, with D possibly TRBD1 on 6 matching bases. The CDR3 runs 17 residues. CDR1 is SEHNR and CDR2 is FQNEAQ in the germline V gene (reference sequence). The V end was cut by 1 base, the J end by 0 bases, with 15 bases between. CDR3 residues: CASSLVKDRRVNTEAFF. As DNA, the CDR3 is TGTGCCAGCAGCTTAGTTAAAGACAGGAGGGTGAACACTGAAGCTTTCTTT.

The sample holds many counts of this clonotype. The chain is built from TRBV2 and TRBJ1-1; 8 bases match TRBD1. The length of the CDR3 is 15 residues. CDR1 is SNHLY, CDR2 FYNNEI, per germline. V dropped 4 bases and J dropped 11; count of bases not matched to a gene: 15. CDR3 residues: CASSGRGTGSSRAFF. In DNA form, the CDR3 reads TGTGCCAGCAGTGGTCGCGGGACAGGAAGTTCTAGGGCTTTCTTT. Full variable domain (outside the CDR3, taken from reference TRBV2 and TRBJ1-1): EPEVTQTPSHQVTQMGQEVILRCVPISNHLYFYWYRQILGQKVEFLVSFYNNEISEKSEIFDDQFSVERPDGSNFTLKIRSTKLEDSAMYFCASSGRGTGSSRAFFGQGTRLTVV.

At least ten counts were recorded for this clonotype. The genes are TRBV29-1 and TRBJ2-5; 12 bases match TRBD2. The CDR3 has 16 amino acids. CDR1 and CDR2 (germline): SQVTM, ANQGSEA. Unmatched junction bases numbered 8, after V lost 2 bases and J lost 4 bases. CDR3 DNA sequence: TGCAGCGTTGAAAGCCGACTAGCGGGAGAGGTAGAGACCCAGTACTTC. This encodes CSVESRLAGEVETQYF.

This clonotype showed up just a few times. The J gene is TRBJ2-1, the V gene TRBV7-9; no clear D. Per the germline V gene, CDR1 is SEHNR and CDR2 is FQNEAQ (reference sequence). The V end lost 5 bases, the J end lost 5 bases, and 16 bases lay between the germline ends. CDR3 length: 15 residues. The CDR3 here is CASSLISVAHNEQFF. The CDR3 region has the DNA TGTGCCAGCAGCCTTATATCGGTGGCCCACAATGAGCAGTTCTTC.

Ten or more counts support this clonotype. The genes are TRBV25-1 and TRBJ2-5; possible D gene TRBD2, 6 bases. The CDR3 length is 14 residues. The germline gives CDR1 MGHDK, CDR2 SYGVNS. V dropped 2 bases and J dropped 1 base, with 8 bases sitting between them. The CDR3 here is CASSEAGLQETQYF. The CDR3 coding sequence is TGTGCCAGCAGTGAAGCGGGACTCCAAGAGACCCAGTACTTC.

This rearrangement joins TRBV28 to TRBJ1-2; D is uncertain. This CDR3 spans 14 amino acids. Germline V gene sequence: CDR1 MDHEN, CDR2 SYDVKM. Trimming pared 3 bases from V and 0 bases from J, leaving 8 bases between. As DNA, the CDR3 is TGTGCCAGCAGTTTCGAGGTCCCTAACTATGGCTACACCTTC. It codes for CASSFEVPNYGYTF.

CDR3 nucleotide sequence: TGCAGCGCCGCGACCGGGACTAGCGGGAGTAGGAGCTACGAGCAGTACTTC. Protein: CSAATGTSGSRSYEQYF. The rearrangement joins TRBV29-1 to TRBJ2-7, with 14 positions matching TRBD2. V shed 7 bases, J shed 3 bases, and the junction held 14 bases outside the gene matches. The CDR3 loop spans 17 amino acids. Germline-derived CDR1 and CDR2 are SQVTM and ANQGSEA.

There are a few counts of this clonotype. The chain combines TRBV25-1 with TRBJ1-5; maybe TRBD1 (5 bases). Germline values: CDR1 MGHDK, CDR2 SYGVNS. The CDR3 contains 14 residues. The V and J ends lost 4 bases and 6 bases respectively, with 13 bases between them. The CDR3 DNA sequence: TGTGCCAGCAGTGCCGCAGGGAATAGTCAGCCCCAGCATTTT. Protein sequence: CASSAAGNSQPQHF.

The V and J genes are TRBV10-3 and TRBJ1-1, with a weak D call TRBD1 (5 bases). Germline lookup yields CDR1 ENHRY and CDR2 SYGVKD. This CDR3 is 15 amino acids long. Trimming removed 2 bases from V and 4 bases from J, with 14 bases in between. The DNA for the CDR3 is TGTGCCATCAGTGAGAGCCCAGGGCTCGGCACTGAAGCTTTCTTT. Protein sequence: CAISESPGLGTEAFF.

This clonotype was detected ten times or more. The chain employs TRBV19 and TRBJ1-5, with a tentative D call TRBD1 (6 bases). This CDR3 spans 15 amino acids. Trimming left V 2 bases short and J 1 base short, with 9 bases between. Germline lookup yields CDR1 LNHDA and CDR2 SQIVND (reference sequence). CDR3 amino acids: CASSISGQSNQPQHF. The CDR3 nucleotides read TGTGCCAGTAGTATAAGCGGACAGAGCAATCAGCCCCAGCATTTT.

This chain joins TRBV2 and TRBJ2-5, with unresolved D. Trimming took off 3 bases at V and 4 bases at J, with 9 bases between the two ends. The CDR3 runs 13 residues. From germline, CDR1 is SNHLY and CDR2 FYNNEI. The CDR3 loop is CASSDPYRETQYF. DNA of the CDR3: TGTGCCAGCAGTGACCCTTACCGAGAGACCCAGTACTTC.